Sequencing of this T cell receptor (beta chain) was carried out in a study of CD8 T cells in Susac syndrome. The RNA, about 0.45 to 1 ug, was put through reverse transcription using random hexamers. The authors amplified TCR beta CDR3 across 54 Vbeta and 13 Jbeta using immunoSEQ multiplex PCR. TCRdb reanalysed the immunoSEQ multiplex PCR reads using MiXCR and keeps one entry per CDR3 protein. This table has about 430,000 distinct CDR3 sequences, around 85% appearing once. From blood CD8+ and CD4+ T cells, the TCR beta chain was sequenced. Both CD4+ and CD8+ T cells were negatively isolated, and TEMRA cells underwent FACS enrichment. The V gene lost 0 bases and the J gene lost 0 bases, with 12 bases spanning the gap. Germline loops: CDR1 MGHRA, CDR2 YSYEKL. This CDR3 has 17 amino acids.

Sequenced sample: CD8+ T cells from PBMCs. The receptor comes from a human donor with multiple sclerosis. This chain connects TRBV4-1 to TRBJ2-1, with unresolved D. The CDR3 DNA reads as TGCGCCAGCAGCCAAGATAGGCGGAGTGGCTCCTACAATGAGCAGTTCTTC. This encodes CASSQDRRSGSYNEQFF.